Below, 25 T cell receptor beta chains from the same sample are listed, as sequenced in a study of T cells expressing NK-cell markers (dated by TCRdb to about 2020). Libraries were made using 5' RACE. TCRdb names Illumina HiSeq 2000 as the instrument used. TCRdb reprocessed the reads and lists each CDR3 protein sequence as a single entry, with no DNA. The sample's records list approximately 170,000 distinct CDR3 sequences. The top ten constitute around 20% of the sample. The specimen was blood T cells: a sorted CD56 or NKG2C T cell subset, CD4+ or CD8+ T cells, or bulk PBMC T cells (not recorded which). The source is a man aged 18 to 69 in good health.

CDR3 region: CASSITHSGANVLTF. The chain uses TRBV19 and TRBJ2-6. Germline CDR1 reads LNHDA; CDR2 reads SQIVND (reference sequence). This CDR3 is built from 15 residues.

V usage is TRBV24-1 and J usage is TRBJ1-5. The CDR3 is 15 residues long. Per the germline V gene, CDR1 is KGHDR and CDR2 is SFDVKD. CDR3 in amino acids: CATRVVGPSNQPQHF.

The chain joins TRBV12-3 or TRBV12-4 to TRBJ1-2; checking the TCRdb D call of TRBD1 is not possible without DNA. The CDR3 is 14 amino acids. The CDR3 spells CASSMGGTEYGYTF.

The chain's CDR3 is CSVDIGGPYYLEAFF. V gene TRBV29-1 combines with J gene TRBJ1-1. The germline V gene has CDR1 SQVTM and CDR2 ANQGSEA. CDR3 length equals 15 residues.

The chain joins TRBV7-8 to TRBJ2-3; TCRdb's D call, TRBD2, is unchecked because there is no DNA. Germline V gene sequence: CDR1 SGHVS, CDR2 FQNEAQ. The CDR3 runs to 17 residues. The CDR3 loop reads CASSPIEGGGAVDTQYF.

The rearrangement links TRBV6-5 to TRBJ2-1; without DNA, the TCRdb call of TRBD1 cannot be checked. Germline V CDR1 and CDR2: MNHEY, SVGAGI. The CDR3 runs to 16 residues. CDR3 sequence reads: CASSYSGGGSYNEQFF.

This chain connects TRBV5-6 to TRBJ1-2. CDR1 and CDR2 from the germline V gene are SGHDT and YYEEEE. This CDR3 has 13 amino acids. CDR3 residues: CASSLEGSYGYTF.

The chain joins TRBV3-1 to TRBJ2-5. From germline, CDR1 is LGHDT and CDR2 YNNKEL (reference sequence). The CDR3 contains 17 residues. The CDR3 loop is CASSQDFLGSGRETQYF.

The genes are TRBV9 and TRBJ2-1; TCRdb picks TRBD2, but there is no DNA to check that call. Germline V gene data show CDR1 as SGDLS and CDR2 as YYNGEE. The CDR3 has 14 residues. The CDR3 loop is CASTRGAGTSEQFF.

The CDR3 region is CASSSQGAGDTQYF. The chain combines TRBV27 with TRBJ2-3; lacking DNA, the TRBD1 call made by TCRdb goes unchecked. This CDR3 has 14 amino acids. Germline V gene lookup returns CDR1 MNHEY and CDR2 SMNVEV (reference sequence).

V usage is TRBV20-1 and J usage is TRBJ1-5. CDR3 length equals 13 residues. CDR1 and CDR2 from the germline V gene are DFQATT and SNEGSKA (reference sequence). The CDR3 sequence is CSATRRQDQPQHF.

The gene calls are TRBV5-6 and TRBJ1-1. Germline V gene sequence: CDR1 SGHDT, CDR2 YYEEEE. The CDR3 is made up of 12 amino acids. This chain's CDR3 is CASSLGDTEAFF.

This chain joins TRBV12-3 or TRBV12-4 and TRBJ2-3; TCRdb selects TRBD2, and the lack of DNA leaves this call unchecked. The CDR3 has 16 residues. Here the CDR3 reads CASSPTSGGYTDTQYF.

The V and J genes are TRBV19 and TRBJ1-2. The germline CDR1 and CDR2 sequences are LNHDA and SQIVND (reference sequence). The CDR3 has 11 amino acids. The chain's CDR3 is CASSVSQGYTF.

The V and J genes are TRBV4-2 and TRBJ2-2. The germline CDR1 and CDR2 sequences are LGHNA and YNFKEQ. CDR3 length: 15 residues. This chain's CDR3 is CASSQGVGDTGELFF.

This sequence joins TRBV15 and TRBJ1-2; TCRdb proposes TRBD1, but this gene call is untestable without DNA. This CDR3 is built from 15 residues. Germline assignment: CDR1 LNHNV and CDR2 YYDKDF (reference sequence). CDR3 in amino acids: CATSRDWTGSFGYTF.

J is TRBJ1-2 and V is TRBV11-2; TCRdb gives TRBD1 as the D gene, but with no DNA this cannot be confirmed. Germline CDR1 and CDR2: SGHAT and FQNNGV. The CDR3 extends over 16 amino acids. The CDR3: CASSLAPRGGDDGYTF. Supplemented by reference TRBV11-2 and TRBJ1-2, the full variable domain reads EAGVAQSPRYKIIEKRQSVAFWCNPISGHATLYWYQQILGQGPKLLIQFQNNGVVDDSQLPKDRFSAERLKGVDSTLKIQPAKLEDSAVYLCASSLAPRGGDDGYTFGSGTRLTVV.

The chain carries TRBV12-5 and TRBJ2-7; TCRdb picks TRBD1, but there is no DNA to check that call. Germline CDR1 LGHNT, CDR2 FRNRAP. This CDR3 contains 17 residues. The CDR3 loop is CASGLDAPWDELYEQYF.

This chain links TRBV15 with TRBJ2-1; TCRdb returns TRBD1, unconfirmable since there is no DNA. Germline values: CDR1 LNHNV, CDR2 YYDKDF (reference sequence). The CDR3 has 16 residues. The CDR3 reads CATSKRVRGGNNEQFF.

The rearrangement joins TRBV27 to TRBJ2-7; with no DNA, the TCRdb D assignment of TRBD1 cannot be verified. This CDR3 comprises 16 residues. Germline CDR1 and CDR2: MNHEY and SMNVEV (reference sequence). The CDR3 sequence: CASSLSWGRGPYEQYF.

V usage is TRBV6-5 and J usage is TRBJ2-3; TCRdb's D gene call, TRBD2, goes unchecked for lack of DNA. The CDR3 is 19 amino acids. Germline V gene sequence: CDR1 MNHEY, CDR2 SVGAGI. CDR3 sequence: CASSRTPSWTSGFTDTQYF.

This chain connects TRBV4-2 to TRBJ2-7. This CDR3 has 13 amino acids. Germline V CDR1 and CDR2: LGHNA, YNFKEQ. CDR3 region: CASSQGGHYEQYF.

This sequence joins TRBV20-1 and TRBJ2-7; the D gene TCRdb calls, TRBD2, cannot be checked with no DNA. Germline CDR1 DFQATT, CDR2 SNEGSKA (reference sequence). The CDR3 contains 15 residues. The CDR3 is CSASEAGWSSYEQYF.

The V gene is TRBV25-1, the J gene TRBJ2-7; TCRdb calls TRBD1, which cannot be checked without DNA. CDR1 and CDR2 from the germline V gene are MGHDK and SYGVNS. CDR3 length equals 14 residues. The CDR3 spells CASSEGHLPYEQYF.

V gene TRBV2 combines with J gene TRBJ2-5. This CDR3 is 14 amino acids long. The germline V gene encodes CDR1 SNHLY and CDR2 FYNNEI. The CDR3 sequence is CASSDVTGIETQYF.